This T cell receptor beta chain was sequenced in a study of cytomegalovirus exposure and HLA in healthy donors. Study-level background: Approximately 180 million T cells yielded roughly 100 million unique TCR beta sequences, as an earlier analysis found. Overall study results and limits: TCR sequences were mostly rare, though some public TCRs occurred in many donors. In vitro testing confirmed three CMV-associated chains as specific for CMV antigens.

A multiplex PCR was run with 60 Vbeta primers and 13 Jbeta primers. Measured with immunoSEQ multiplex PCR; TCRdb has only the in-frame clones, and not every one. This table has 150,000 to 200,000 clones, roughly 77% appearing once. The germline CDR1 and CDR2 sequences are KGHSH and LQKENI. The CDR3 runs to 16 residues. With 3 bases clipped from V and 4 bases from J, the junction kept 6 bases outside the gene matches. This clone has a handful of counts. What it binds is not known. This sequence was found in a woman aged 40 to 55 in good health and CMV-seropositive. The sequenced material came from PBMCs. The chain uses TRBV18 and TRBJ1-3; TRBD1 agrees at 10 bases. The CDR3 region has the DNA TGTGCCAGCTCACCTGACAGGGGGCTGAGAGGAAACACCATATATTTT. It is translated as CASSPDRGLRGNTIYF.